Listed below are T cell receptor beta chains from one sample, sequenced in a study of T-cell reconstitution after alpha-beta-depleted transplantation in children. TCRdb called the PCR reads again in MiXCR, with one record for every CDR3 protein. The repertoire has 250,000 to 300,000 distinct CDR3 sequences, over 8% of them found once; the top ten carry roughly 9.1%. The starting material was PBMCs from the stem cell graft donor, obtained from the stem cell graft. The receptors originated from a human donor who donated a stem cell graft to a child with SCID. Both conserved end residues are part of each CDR3. A D gene is named only where the DNA matches it firmly. Clone size is given for some rows only: seen once, a few or many times, or a class if the clone is expanded.

D gene: TRBD2; J gene: TRBJ2-3; clone size: -; V gene: TRBV5-4; CDR3 DNA: TGTGCCAGCAGCTTCCCCAAACTAGCGGGGGGCACAGATACGCAGTATTTT; CDR3 protein: CASSFPKLAGGTDTQYF
D gene: -; J gene: TRBJ1-1; clone size: -; V gene: TRBV11-1; CDR3 DNA: TGTGCCAGCAGCTTCGGGCAGTGCGGGACTGAAGCTTTCTTT; CDR3 protein: CASSFGQCGTEAFF
D gene: TRBD2; J gene: TRBJ2-3; clone size: -; V gene: TRBV12-3/TRBV12-4; CDR3 DNA: TGTGCCAGCAAGAGCGGGGGGGCTACAGATACGCAGTATTTT; CDR3 protein: CASKSGGATDTQYF
D gene: TRBD1; J gene: TRBJ2-1; clone size: few; V gene: TRBV6-1; CDR3 DNA: TGTGCCAGCGCAAAGGGGGCAGGCAATGAGCAGTTCTTC; CDR3 protein: CASAKGAGNEQFF
D gene: -; J gene: TRBJ1-6; clone size: many; V gene: TRBV5-8; CDR3 DNA: TGTGCCAGCAGCCAAAATTCACCCCTCCACTTT; CDR3 protein: CASSQNSPLHF
D gene: -; J gene: TRBJ2-7; clone size: many; V gene: TRBV9; CDR3 DNA: TGTGCCAGCAGCGTAGGAGAGAGGTACGAGCAGTACTTC; CDR3 protein: CASSVGERYEQYF
D gene: -; J gene: TRBJ2-7; clone size: few; V gene: TRBV18; CDR3 DNA: TGTGCCAGCTCGACTAGGGGGGAAGGGGACGAGCAGTACTTC; CDR3 protein: CASSTRGEGDEQYF
D gene: TRBD1; J gene: TRBJ2-3; clone size: few; V gene: TRBV6-1; CDR3 DNA: TGTGCCAGCAGGGACAGGGTGACAGATACGCAGTATTTT; CDR3 protein: CASRDRVTDTQYF
D gene: -; J gene: TRBJ2-1; clone size: few; V gene: TRBV9; CDR3 DNA: TGTGCCAGCAGCGTTCAAGCGGCGGTAGTGAATGAGCAGTTCTTC; CDR3 protein: CASSVQAAVVNEQFF
D gene: -; J gene: TRBJ1-3; clone size: -; V gene: TRBV12-3/TRBV12-4; CDR3 DNA: TGTGCCAGCAAAACGGGACCCCCGGTCATGGACACCATATATTTT; CDR3 protein: CASKTGPPVMDTIYF
D gene: -; J gene: TRBJ2-2; clone size: few; V gene: TRBV7-9; CDR3 DNA: TGTGCCAGCAGCTTAAGGGTCGGGGTGAACACCGGGGAGCTGTTTTTT; CDR3 protein: CASSLRVGVNTGELFF
D gene: TRBD1; J gene: TRBJ2-7; clone size: few; V gene: TRBV27; CDR3 DNA: TGTGCCAGCAGCACGACAGGGCTAAACTCCTACGAGCAGTACTTC; CDR3 protein: CASSTTGLNSYEQYF
D gene: -; J gene: TRBJ2-5; clone size: -; V gene: TRBV7-8; CDR3 DNA: TGTGCCAGCAGCCAGCGGACCCAAGAGACCCAGTACTTC; CDR3 protein: CASSQRTQETQYF
D gene: TRBD1; J gene: TRBJ1-1; clone size: many; V gene: TRBV5-6; CDR3 DNA: TGTGCCAGCAGCTTCTATTCGACAGGGGGCAACACTGAAGCTTTCTTT; CDR3 protein: CASSFYSTGGNTEAFF
D gene: TRBD2; J gene: TRBJ2-3; clone size: -; V gene: TRBV18; CDR3 DNA: TGTGCCAGCTCACTGACTAGCGGGGAGGCAGATACGCAGTATTTT; CDR3 protein: CASSLTSGEADTQYF
D gene: TRBD2; J gene: TRBJ2-3; clone size: few; V gene: TRBV5-1; CDR3 DNA: TGCGCCAGCACGCGGGGGACGACAGATACGCAGTATTTT; CDR3 protein: CASTRGTTDTQYF
D gene: -; J gene: TRBJ2-3; clone size: few; V gene: TRBV7-9; CDR3 DNA: TGTGCCAGCAGCGAGTTTTACGCGGGACAAAACTCAGATACGCAGTATTTT; CDR3 protein: CASSEFYAGQNSDTQYF
D gene: TRBD1; J gene: TRBJ1-1; clone size: many; V gene: TRBV5-1; CDR3 DNA: TGCGCCAGCAAGGCAGGGGGAAACACTGAAGCTTTCTTT; CDR3 protein: CASKAGGNTEAFF
D gene: TRBD1; J gene: TRBJ1-1; clone size: many; V gene: TRBV3-1; CDR3 DNA: TGTGCCAGCAGCCGAACAGGGGGCACTGAAGCTTTCTTT; CDR3 protein: CASSRTGGTEAFF
D gene: -; J gene: TRBJ2-5; clone size: many; V gene: TRBV7-8; CDR3 DNA: TGTGCCAGCAGCTTCGACTGGGGCGCCGGGGAGACCCAGTACTTC; CDR3 protein: CASSFDWGAGETQYF
D gene: -; J gene: TRBJ2-1; clone size: few; V gene: TRBV5-6; CDR3 DNA: TGTGCCAGCAGCGTAGGACAGGGAGGGGCGGCCAATGAGCAGTTCTTC; CDR3 protein: CASSVGQGGAANEQFF
D gene: -; J gene: TRBJ2-5; clone size: many; V gene: TRBV2; CDR3 DNA: TGTGCCAGCAAGGGGAACCAAGAGACCCAGTACTTC; CDR3 protein: CASKGNQETQYF
D gene: -; J gene: TRBJ2-7; clone size: few; V gene: TRBV12-3/TRBV12-4; CDR3 DNA: TGTGCCAGCAGCCGAGATCTCGGACCGCAACCCTACGAGCAGTACTTC; CDR3 protein: CASSRDLGPQPYEQYF
D gene: -; J gene: TRBJ2-5; clone size: -; V gene: TRBV5-1; CDR3 DNA: TGCGCCAGCAGCGTATATGGCATAGGGGTGGAGACCCAGTACTTC; CDR3 protein: CASSVYGIGVETQYF
D gene: -; J gene: TRBJ2-2; clone size: -; V gene: TRBV3-1; CDR3 DNA: TGTGCCAGCAGCCGCTCAATTAACACCGGGGAGCTGTTTTTT; CDR3 protein: CASSRSINTGELFF
D gene: -; J gene: TRBJ2-1; clone size: many; V gene: TRBV3-1; CDR3 DNA: TGTGCCAGCAGGCGTGACAGTGCGCCGTACAATGAGCAGTTCTTC; CDR3 protein: CASRRDSAPYNEQFF
D gene: TRBD1; J gene: TRBJ2-7; clone size: few; V gene: TRBV5-1; CDR3 DNA: TGCGCCAGCAGCACTGGGACAGGGCAAGAAGGCCCCTATTTTCCCTACGAGCAGTACTTC; CDR3 protein: CASSTGTGQEGPYFPYEQYF
D gene: -; J gene: TRBJ2-1; clone size: -; V gene: TRBV6-2/TRBV6-3; CDR3 DNA: TGTGCCAGCAGTTTCCACTGGGACCAGATATGGGGTGAGCAGTTCTTC; CDR3 protein: CASSFHWDQIWGEQFF
D gene: TRBD1; J gene: TRBJ2-7; clone size: few; V gene: TRBV5-1; CDR3 DNA: TGCGCCAGCAGCTTTGGACAGGGAATAAGGGGCGAGCAGTACTTC; CDR3 protein: CASSFGQGIRGEQYF
D gene: -; J gene: TRBJ2-5; clone size: few; V gene: TRBV3-1; CDR3 DNA: TGTGCCAGCAGCCAAGGACTAGTAGGAGGGAGGTGGCTGGGAGAGACCCAGTACTTC; CDR3 protein: CASSQGLVGGRWLGETQYF
D gene: -; J gene: TRBJ1-1; clone size: -; V gene: TRBV5-8; CDR3 DNA: TGTGCCAGCAGCTTTGCCGTATCCACTGAAGCTTTCTTT; CDR3 protein: CASSFAVSTEAFF
D gene: -; J gene: TRBJ2-3; clone size: few; V gene: TRBV5-1; CDR3 DNA: TGCGCCGGGGCGCCTTCGACCGGGACAGATACGCAGTATTTT; CDR3 protein: CAGAPSTGTDTQYF
D gene: TRBD1; J gene: TRBJ1-1; clone size: -; V gene: TRBV5-4; CDR3 DNA: TGTGCCAGCAGCGAGGACAGGGAGAACACTGAAGCTTTCTTT; CDR3 protein: CASSEDRENTEAFF
D gene: -; J gene: TRBJ1-6; clone size: many; V gene: TRBV6-5; CDR3 DNA: TGTGCCAGCAGTTACTCGATGGGGGAGGCCCTCCACTTT; CDR3 protein: CASSYSMGEALHF
D gene: -; J gene: TRBJ2-1; clone size: -; V gene: TRBV29-1; CDR3 DNA: TGCAGCGTTGAGGTCCTTTCCTACAATGAGCAGTTCTTC; CDR3 protein: CSVEVLSYNEQFF
D gene: TRBD1; J gene: TRBJ1-5; clone size: few; V gene: TRBV20-1; CDR3 DNA: TGCAGTGCTACCGGACAGGGGGCCCAGCCCCAGCATTTT; CDR3 protein: CSATGQGAQPQHF
D gene: TRBD1; J gene: TRBJ2-1; clone size: -; V gene: TRBV19; CDR3 DNA: TGTGCCAGTAGGCACATGAAAAGACAGGGGGGCGGTGAGCAGTTCTTC; CDR3 protein: CASRHMKRQGGGEQFF
D gene: TRBD1; J gene: TRBJ2-2; clone size: few; V gene: TRBV9; CDR3 DNA: TGTGCCAGCAGCGTAGGTCCGGGACAGCTGGACGGGGAGCTGTTTTTT; CDR3 protein: CASSVGPGQLDGELFF
D gene: -; J gene: TRBJ2-1; clone size: -; V gene: TRBV6-1; CDR3 DNA: TGTGCCAGCGACGAACCTGGTGAGCAGTTCTTC; CDR3 protein: CASDEPGEQFF
D gene: TRBD1; J gene: TRBJ2-5; clone size: -; V gene: TRBV3-1; CDR3 DNA: TGTGCCAGCAGCCAGTCGGACAGGGAAGAGACCCAGTACTTC; CDR3 protein: CASSQSDREETQYF
D gene: -; J gene: TRBJ2-3; clone size: -; V gene: TRBV3-1; CDR3 DNA: TGTGCCAGCACCCAACAGGTCCCATGGACACATACGCAGTATTTT; CDR3 protein: CASTQQVPWTHTQYF
D gene: -; J gene: TRBJ2-3; clone size: -; V gene: TRBV12-3/TRBV12-4; CDR3 DNA: TGTGCCAGCAGTCCCATACAGGGTCGGGGCGATACGCAGTATTTT; CDR3 protein: CASSPIQGRGDTQYF
D gene: TRBD1; J gene: TRBJ2-7; clone size: many; V gene: TRBV10-3; CDR3 DNA: TGTGCCATCTACACAGGGGCCCCCGCCTATGAGCAGTACTTC; CDR3 protein: CAIYTGAPAYEQYF
D gene: -; J gene: TRBJ1-1; clone size: many; V gene: TRBV5-1; CDR3 DNA: TGCGCCAGCAGCTTGGGCTTGGAAACCGGGGACACTGAAGCTTTCTTT; CDR3 protein: CASSLGLETGDTEAFF
D gene: -; J gene: TRBJ1-2; clone size: few; V gene: TRBV12-3/TRBV12-4; CDR3 DNA: TGTGCCAGCAGTTCCTCGGACAGCCCCTATGGCTACACCTTC; CDR3 protein: CASSSSDSPYGYTF
D gene: TRBD2; J gene: TRBJ2-2; clone size: many; V gene: TRBV10-2; CDR3 DNA: TGCGCCAGCAGGGCGGGGGCGAACACCGGGGAGCTGTTTTTT; CDR3 protein: CASRAGANTGELFF
D gene: -; J gene: TRBJ2-5; clone size: -; V gene: TRBV5-1; CDR3 DNA: TGCGCCAGCAGCTTGGAGGGGTTAGCCATCCAAGAGACCCAGTACTTC; CDR3 protein: CASSLEGLAIQETQYF
D gene: -; J gene: TRBJ2-1; clone size: many; V gene: TRBV9; CDR3 DNA: TGTGCCAGCAGCGTAGGGGTCAATGAGCAGTTCTTC; CDR3 protein: CASSVGVNEQFF
D gene: -; J gene: TRBJ2-7; clone size: -; V gene: TRBV27; CDR3 DNA: TGTGCCAGCAGTTTAACATTTCGGACAGATACCACCTACGAGCAGTACTTC; CDR3 protein: CASSLTFRTDTTYEQYF
D gene: -; J gene: TRBJ2-1; clone size: -; V gene: TRBV5-1; CDR3 DNA: TGCGCCAGCAGCTTGGTGGAGGGGGATGGAGATGAGCAGTTCTTC; CDR3 protein: CASSLVEGDGDEQFF
D gene: -; J gene: TRBJ1-6; clone size: few; V gene: TRBV6-5; CDR3 DNA: TGTGCCAGCAGGCAAGGGACATCCCGGCTCCACTTT; CDR3 protein: CASRQGTSRLHF
D gene: -; J gene: TRBJ1-3; clone size: -; V gene: TRBV18; CDR3 DNA: TGTGCCAGCTCACGAAGGGACGGCCTGGAAAACACCATATATTTT; CDR3 protein: CASSRRDGLENTIYF
D gene: -; J gene: TRBJ2-5; clone size: -; V gene: TRBV5-1; CDR3 DNA: TGCGCCACCTCGGGGGCGGGCACCCCTCTTGGAGAGACCCAGTACTTC; CDR3 protein: CATSGAGTPLGETQYF
D gene: TRBD2; J gene: TRBJ2-3; clone size: -; V gene: TRBV3-1; CDR3 DNA: TGTGCCAGCAGCCAGGCCGGGACTACGTCGGATTTT; CDR3 protein: CASSQAGTTSDF